This T cell receptor beta chain comes out of a study of OX40 agonist ivuxolimab in advanced cancers. Libraries were prepared by immunoSEQ multiplex PCR; TCRdb keeps only in-frame clonotypes and omits some of them. The top ten hold 1.1% of the sample, which has about 91,000 clones, roughly 84% seen once. This clone turned up a few times. Losses at the gene ends were 8 bases for V and 4 bases for J; bases not matched to a gene: 9. The CDR3 is 14 amino acids. Germline V gene lookup returns CDR1 LNHDA and CDR2 SQIVND (reference sequence). The sample consisted of CD4+ or CD8+ T cells sorted from blood, taken in a trial of the OX40 agonist ivuxolimab. The clonotype comes from an adult with an advanced solid tumor such as melanoma, head and neck, liver or kidney cancer. The J gene is TRBJ2-5, the V gene TRBV19; TRBD2 agrees at 8 bases. The CDR3 DNA is TGTGCCAGTCGTAAGACGGGGGGGTCAGAGACCCAGTACTTC. Translation: CASRKTGGSETQYF.